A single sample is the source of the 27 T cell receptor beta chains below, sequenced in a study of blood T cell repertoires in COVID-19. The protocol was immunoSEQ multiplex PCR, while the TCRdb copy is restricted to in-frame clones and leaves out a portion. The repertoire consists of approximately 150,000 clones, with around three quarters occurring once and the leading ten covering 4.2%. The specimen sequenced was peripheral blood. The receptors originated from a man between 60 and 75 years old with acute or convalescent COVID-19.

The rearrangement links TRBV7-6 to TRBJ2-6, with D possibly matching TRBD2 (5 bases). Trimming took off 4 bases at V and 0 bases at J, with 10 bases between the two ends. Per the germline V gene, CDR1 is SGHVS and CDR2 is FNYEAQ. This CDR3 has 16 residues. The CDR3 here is CASSSSYGSGANVLTF. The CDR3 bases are TGTGCCAGCAGCTCTAGCTATGGCTCTGGGGCCAACGTCCTGACTTTC.

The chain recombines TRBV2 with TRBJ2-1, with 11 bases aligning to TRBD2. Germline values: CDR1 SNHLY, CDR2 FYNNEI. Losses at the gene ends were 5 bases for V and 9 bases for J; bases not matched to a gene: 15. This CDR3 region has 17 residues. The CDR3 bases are TGTGCCAGCAGTCATGGGACTAGCGGCCTTCCAGGCGGTGAGCAGTTCTTC. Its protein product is CASSHGTSGLPGGEQFF.

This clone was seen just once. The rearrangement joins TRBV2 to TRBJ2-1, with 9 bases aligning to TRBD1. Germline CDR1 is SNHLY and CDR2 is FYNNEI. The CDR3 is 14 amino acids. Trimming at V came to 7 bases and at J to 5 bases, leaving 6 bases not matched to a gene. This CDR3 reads CASTRGQGHNEQFF. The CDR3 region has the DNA TGTGCCAGCACAAGGGGACAGGGCCACAATGAGCAGTTCTTC.

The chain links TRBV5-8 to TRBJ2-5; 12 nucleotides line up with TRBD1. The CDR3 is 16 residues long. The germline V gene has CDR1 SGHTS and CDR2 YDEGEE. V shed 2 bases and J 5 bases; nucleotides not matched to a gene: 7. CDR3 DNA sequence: TGTGCCAGCAGCTTTGGGACAGGGGGCGCGGTGGAGACCCAGTACTTC. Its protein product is CASSFGTGGAVETQYF.

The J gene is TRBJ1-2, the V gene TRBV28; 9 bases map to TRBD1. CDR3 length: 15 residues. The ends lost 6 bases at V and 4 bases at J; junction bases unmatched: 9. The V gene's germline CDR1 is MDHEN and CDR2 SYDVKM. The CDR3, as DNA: TGTGCCAGCAGAACTAGGGGACAGGGTGGCTATGGCTACACCTTC. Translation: CASRTRGQGGYGYTF.

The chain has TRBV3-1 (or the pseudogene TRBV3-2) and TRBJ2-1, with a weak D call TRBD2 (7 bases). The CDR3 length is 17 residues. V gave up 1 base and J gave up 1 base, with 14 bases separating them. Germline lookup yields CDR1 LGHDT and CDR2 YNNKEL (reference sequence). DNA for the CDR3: TGTGCCAGCAGCCAAGGAGTAGGGGGGGGTTCCTACAATGAGCAGTTCTTC. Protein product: CASSQGVGGGSYNEQFF.

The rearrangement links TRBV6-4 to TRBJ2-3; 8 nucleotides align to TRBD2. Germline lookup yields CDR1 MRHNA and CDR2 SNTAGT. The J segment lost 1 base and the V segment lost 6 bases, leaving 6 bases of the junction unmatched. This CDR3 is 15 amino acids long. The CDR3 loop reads CASRRLSGGTDTQYF. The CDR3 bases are TGTGCCAGCAGGAGACTTAGCGGGGGCACAGATACGCAGTATTTT.

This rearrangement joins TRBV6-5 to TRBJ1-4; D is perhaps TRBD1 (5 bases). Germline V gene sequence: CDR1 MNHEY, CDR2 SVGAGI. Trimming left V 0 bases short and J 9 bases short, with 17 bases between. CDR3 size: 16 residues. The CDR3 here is CASSYSADSVMKKLFF. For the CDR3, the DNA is TGTGCCAGCAGTTACTCGGCCGACAGTGTAATGAAAAAACTGTTTTTT.

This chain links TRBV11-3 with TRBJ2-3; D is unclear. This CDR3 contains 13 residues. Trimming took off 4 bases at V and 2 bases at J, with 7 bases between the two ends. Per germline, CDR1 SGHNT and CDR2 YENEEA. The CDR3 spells CASSSQNTDTQYF. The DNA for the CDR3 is TGTGCCAGCAGCTCACAGAACACAGATACGCAGTATTTT.

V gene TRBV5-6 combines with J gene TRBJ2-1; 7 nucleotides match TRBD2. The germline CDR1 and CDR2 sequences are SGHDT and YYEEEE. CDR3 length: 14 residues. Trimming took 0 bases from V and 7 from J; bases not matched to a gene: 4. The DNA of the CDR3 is TGTGCCAGCAGCTTGGGGGACTATGGGAATGAGCAGTTCTTC. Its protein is CASSLGDYGNEQFF.

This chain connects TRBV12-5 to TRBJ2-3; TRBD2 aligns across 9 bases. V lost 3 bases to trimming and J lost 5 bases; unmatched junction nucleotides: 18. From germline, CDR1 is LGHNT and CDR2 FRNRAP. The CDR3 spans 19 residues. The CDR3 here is CASGLPPSSAGGAIDTQYF. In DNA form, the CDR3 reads TGTGCTAGTGGTTTACCGCCCTCCTCAGCGGGAGGTGCGATAGATACGCAGTATTTT.

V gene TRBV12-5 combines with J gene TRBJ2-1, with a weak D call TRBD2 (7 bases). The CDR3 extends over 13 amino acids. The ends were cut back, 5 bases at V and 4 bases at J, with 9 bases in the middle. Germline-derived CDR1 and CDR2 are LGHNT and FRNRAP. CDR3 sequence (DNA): TGTGCTAGTGGTAGGGGGGGGTACAATGAGCAGTTCTTC. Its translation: CASGRGGYNEQFF.

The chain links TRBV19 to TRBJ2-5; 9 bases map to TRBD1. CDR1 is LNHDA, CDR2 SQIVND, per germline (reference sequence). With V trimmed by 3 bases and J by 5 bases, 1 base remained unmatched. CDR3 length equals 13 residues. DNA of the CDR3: TGTGCCAGTAGTATGGACAGGGGTGAGACCCAGTACTTC. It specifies CASSMDRGETQYF.

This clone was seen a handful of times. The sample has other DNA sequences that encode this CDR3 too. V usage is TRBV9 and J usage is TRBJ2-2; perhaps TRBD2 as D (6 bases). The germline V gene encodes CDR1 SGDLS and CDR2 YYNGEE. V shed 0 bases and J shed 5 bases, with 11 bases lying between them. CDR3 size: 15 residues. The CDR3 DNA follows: TGTGCCAGCAGCGTAGGCCAGGGAGGTACCGGGGAGCTGTTTTTT. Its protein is CASSVGQGGTGELFF. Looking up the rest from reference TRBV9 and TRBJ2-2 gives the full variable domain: DSGVTQTPKHLITATGQRVTLRCSPRSGDLSVYWYQQSLDQGLQFLIQYYNGEERAKGNILERFSAQQFPDLHSELNLSSLELGDSALYFCASSVGQGGTGELFFGEGSRLTVL.

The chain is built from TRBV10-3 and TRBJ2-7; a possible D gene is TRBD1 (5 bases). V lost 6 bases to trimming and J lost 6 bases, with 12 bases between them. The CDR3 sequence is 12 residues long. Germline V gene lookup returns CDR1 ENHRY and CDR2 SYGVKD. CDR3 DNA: TGTGCCATCAGCCAGGTTAGGGGCGAGCAGTACTTC. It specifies CAISQVRGEQYF.

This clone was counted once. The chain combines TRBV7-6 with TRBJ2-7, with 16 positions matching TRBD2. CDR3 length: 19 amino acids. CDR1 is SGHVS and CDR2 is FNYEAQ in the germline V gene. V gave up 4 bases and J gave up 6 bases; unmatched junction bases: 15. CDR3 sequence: CASSSGTAGTSGRASEQYF. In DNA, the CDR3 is TGTGCCAGCAGCTCTGGGACCGCTGGGACTAGCGGGAGGGCCAGCGAGCAGTACTTC.

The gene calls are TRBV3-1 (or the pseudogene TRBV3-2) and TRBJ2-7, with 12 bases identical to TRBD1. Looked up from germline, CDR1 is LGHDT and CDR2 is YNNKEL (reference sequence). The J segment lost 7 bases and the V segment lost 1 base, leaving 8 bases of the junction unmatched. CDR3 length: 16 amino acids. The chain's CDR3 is CASSQVAGTGGAEQYF. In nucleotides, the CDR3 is TGTGCCAGCAGCCAAGTTGCCGGGACAGGGGGCGCTGAGCAGTACTTC.

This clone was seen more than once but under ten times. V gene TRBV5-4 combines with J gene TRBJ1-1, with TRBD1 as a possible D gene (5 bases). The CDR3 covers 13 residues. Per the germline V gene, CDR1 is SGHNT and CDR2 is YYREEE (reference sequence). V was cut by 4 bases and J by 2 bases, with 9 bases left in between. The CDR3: CASSQGYNTEAFF. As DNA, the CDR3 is TGTGCCAGCAGCCAGGGATACAACACTGAAGCTTTCTTT.

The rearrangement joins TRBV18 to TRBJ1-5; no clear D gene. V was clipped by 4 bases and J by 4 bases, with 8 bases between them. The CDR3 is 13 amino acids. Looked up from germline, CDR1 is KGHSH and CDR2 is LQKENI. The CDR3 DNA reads TGTGCCAGCTCACTATTAGCTAATCAGCCCCAGCATTTT. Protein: CASSLLANQPQHF.

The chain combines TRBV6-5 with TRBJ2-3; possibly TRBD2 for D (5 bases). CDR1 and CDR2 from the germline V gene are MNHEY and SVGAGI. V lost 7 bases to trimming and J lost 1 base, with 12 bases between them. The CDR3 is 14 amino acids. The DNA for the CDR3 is TGTGCCAGCACCCCGGGGTCTGGCACAGATACGCAGTATTTT. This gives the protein CASTPGSGTDTQYF.

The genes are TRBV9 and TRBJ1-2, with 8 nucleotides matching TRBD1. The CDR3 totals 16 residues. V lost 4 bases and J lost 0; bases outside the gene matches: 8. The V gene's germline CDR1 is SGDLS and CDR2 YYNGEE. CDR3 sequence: CASSPGQGYSNYGYTF. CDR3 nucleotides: TGTGCCAGCAGCCCAGGACAGGGATATTCTAACTATGGCTACACCTTC.

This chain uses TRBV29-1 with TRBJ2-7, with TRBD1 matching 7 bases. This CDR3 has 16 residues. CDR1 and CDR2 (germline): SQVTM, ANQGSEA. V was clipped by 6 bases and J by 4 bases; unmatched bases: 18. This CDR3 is CSVTTGTKGGFYEQYF. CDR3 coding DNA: TGCAGCGTCACTACCGGGACAAAAGGGGGCTTTTACGAGCAGTACTTC.

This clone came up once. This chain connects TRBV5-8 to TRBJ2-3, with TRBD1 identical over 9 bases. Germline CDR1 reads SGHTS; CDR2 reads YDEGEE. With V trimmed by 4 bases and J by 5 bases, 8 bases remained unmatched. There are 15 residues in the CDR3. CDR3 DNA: TGTGCCAGCAGCCTCCTCCGGGACAGGGAAGATACGCAGTATTTT. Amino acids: CASSLLRDREDTQYF.

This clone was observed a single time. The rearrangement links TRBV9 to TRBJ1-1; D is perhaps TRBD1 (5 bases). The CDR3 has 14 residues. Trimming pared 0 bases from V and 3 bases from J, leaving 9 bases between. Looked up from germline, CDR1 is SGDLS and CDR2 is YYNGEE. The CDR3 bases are TGTGCCAGCAGCGTAGGGGGCAGAGACACTGAAGCTTTCTTT. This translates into CASSVGGRDTEAFF.

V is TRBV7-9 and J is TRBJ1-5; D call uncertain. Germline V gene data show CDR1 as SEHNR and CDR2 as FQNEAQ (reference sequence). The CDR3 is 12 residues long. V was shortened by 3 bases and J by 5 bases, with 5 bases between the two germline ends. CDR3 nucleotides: TGTGCCAGCAGCTTCCCCGATCAGCCCCAGCATTTT. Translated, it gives CASSFPDQPQHF.

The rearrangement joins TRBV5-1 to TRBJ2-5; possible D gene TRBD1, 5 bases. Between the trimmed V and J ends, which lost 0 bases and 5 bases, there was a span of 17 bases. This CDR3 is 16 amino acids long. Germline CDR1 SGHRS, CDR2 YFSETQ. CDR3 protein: CASSLGRRQPGETQYF. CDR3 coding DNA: TGCGCCAGCAGCTTGGGAAGGAGACAGCCTGGGGAGACCCAGTACTTC. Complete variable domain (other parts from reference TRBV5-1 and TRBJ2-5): KAGVTQTPRYLIKTRGQQVTLSCSPISGHRSVSWYQQTPGQGLQFLFEYFSETQRNKGNFPGRFSGRQFSNSRSEMNVSTLELGDSALYLCASSLGRRQPGETQYFGPGTRLLVL.

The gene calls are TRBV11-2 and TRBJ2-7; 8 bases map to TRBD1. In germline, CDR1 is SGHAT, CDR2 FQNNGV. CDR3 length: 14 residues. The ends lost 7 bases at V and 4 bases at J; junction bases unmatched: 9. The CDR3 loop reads CASTYGTGLYEQYF. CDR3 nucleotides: TGTGCCAGCACCTATGGGACAGGCTTGTACGAGCAGTACTTC.